The subject of this entry is one TCR beta chain. The data derive from a study of cytomegalovirus exposure and HLA in healthy donors. Primers included in the PCR were 60 Vbeta and 13 Jbeta primers. Clones were sequenced by immunoSEQ multiplex PCR, and TCRdb holds only the in-frame ones, with some missing. The data contain 150,000 to 200,000 clones, roughly 85% of them singletons. The sample taken for sequencing was PBMCs. The sequence was collected from a male donor in good health and CMV-seropositive.

As DNA, the CDR3 is TGTGCCAGCAGCCGACACGACAGGGGGACGAGCTATGGCTACACCTTC. Its protein product is CASSRHDRGTSYGYTF. The chain carries TRBV7-9 and TRBJ1-2; 9 bases are a match to TRBD1. The junction had 11 bases not matched to a gene; V was cut back by 5 bases and J by 4 bases. The germline gives CDR1 SEHNR, CDR2 FQNEAQ (reference sequence). The CDR3 loop spans 16 amino acids.